Listed here are 6 T cell receptor beta chains from one sample, sequenced in a study of blood T cells in healthy people across ages. PCR was performed a second time for about 7 to 11 cycles using a sample-barcoded 5' primer and a J-beta primer mix. TCRdb reprocessed the 5' RACE reads with MiXCR, giving one entry per CDR3 protein. The data hold around 1.7 million distinct CDR3 sequences, with 28% observed a single time. Specimen: blood. The receptors were sampled from a woman aged 25-40 years in good health.

A few counts support this clonotype. This chain links TRBV5-6 with TRBJ2-7; D gene uncertain. Looked up from germline, CDR1 is SGHDT and CDR2 is YYEEEE. The length of the CDR3 is 15 residues. V gave up 4 bases and J gave up 1 base, with 15 bases separating them. Here the CDR3 reads CASSPIRASSYEQYF. In DNA, the CDR3 is TGTGCCAGCAGCCCAATCCGGGCGTCATCCTACGAGCAGTACTTC.

The chain recombines TRBV4-2 with TRBJ1-5, with D possibly matching TRBD1 (6 bases). Trimming took 0 bases from V and 5 from J, leaving 14 bases between them. The germline V gene encodes CDR1 LGHNA and CDR2 YNFKEQ. This CDR3 comprises 16 residues. The CDR3 sequence: CASSQERIGGHQPQHF. In DNA form, the CDR3 reads TGTGCCAGCAGCCAAGAGAGAATCGGGGGCCATCAGCCCCAGCATTTT.

The chain has TRBV5-1 and TRBJ1-1, with D tentatively TRBD1 (6 bases). The CDR3 runs to 14 residues. Germline CDR1 SGHRS, CDR2 YFSETQ. V was clipped by 3 bases and J by 3 bases, with 12 bases between them. CDR3 loop: CASSSTGSDTEAFF. CDR3 DNA sequence: TGCGCCAGCAGCTCGACAGGTTCGGACACTGAAGCTTTCTTT.

To note about this clonotype: A much bigger clone sits one base away, suggesting this may be a read error. The V and J genes are TRBV7-2 and TRBJ2-7; TRBD2 matches 9 bases. The CDR3 loop spans 15 amino acids. Germline loops: CDR1 SGHTA, CDR2 FQGNSA. Trimming removed 0 bases from V and 4 bases from J; junction bases left unmatched: 4. As DNA, the CDR3 is TGTACCAGCAGCTTAGCTCTAGCGGGACTATACGAGCAGTACTTC. The encoded protein is CTSSLALAGLYEQYF.

A remark on this clonotype: A much larger clonotype is one base distant, so this may be a read error. This chain connects TRBV6-6 to TRBJ2-7; D not resolved. The germline V gene has CDR1 MNHNY and CDR2 SVGAGI (reference sequence). V shed 2 bases and J shed 4 bases, with 12 bases lying between them. There are 14 residues in the CDR3. The CDR3 DNA follows: TGTGCCAGCAGTTACCCAGGAAAGGGTTACGAGCAGTACTTC. It translates to CASSYPGKGYEQYF.

This clonotype was observed at least ten times. V gene TRBV20-1 combines with J gene TRBJ1-5, with D possibly being TRBD1 (5 bases). There are 14 residues in the CDR3. Trimming left V 0 bases short and J 6 bases short, with 12 bases between. Per germline, CDR1 DFQATT and CDR2 SNEGSKA (reference sequence). CDR3 region: CSARDGGAGQPQHF. The CDR3 DNA reads as TGCAGTGCTAGAGATGGAGGGGCGGGTCAGCCCCAGCATTTT.